The clone carrying this TCR beta chain was recorded once. Profiled with immunoSEQ multiplex PCR; TCRdb holds only in-frame clones, not every one. The sample lists some 230,000 clones, around 84% occurring once. The data originate from a study of blood T cell repertoires in COVID-19. Specimen: peripheral blood. The TCR originated in a woman aged 60-75 years who had recovered from COVID-19.

In nucleotides, the CDR3 is TGTGCCAGCAGCTTTATGACAGGGGGCACTGAAGCTTTCTTT. Its translation: CASSFMTGGTEAFF. The chain combines TRBV9 with TRBJ1-1; 9 positions match TRBD1. Germline V gene data show CDR1 as SGDLS and CDR2 as YYNGEE. The J segment lost 4 bases and the V segment lost 4 bases, leaving 5 bases of the junction unmatched. The CDR3 contains 14 residues.